The 26 T cell receptor beta chains below all came from one sample that was sequenced in a study of blood T cell repertoires in COVID-19. Produced via immunoSEQ multiplex PCR; TCRdb's table is partial and in-frame only. The sample shows roughly 140,000 clones, roughly 85% of them seen only once. Source material: peripheral blood. These receptors all stem from a man aged 45-65 years with acute or convalescent COVID-19.

The rearrangement links TRBV9 to TRBJ2-7; possible D gene TRBD2, 5 bases. The germline V gene encodes CDR1 SGDLS and CDR2 YYNGEE. V was clipped by 0 bases and J by 5 bases, with 12 bases between them. The CDR3 is made up of 14 amino acids. The CDR3 spells CASSVGLASNEQYF. Here the CDR3 DNA reads TGTGCCAGCAGCGTAGGGTTGGCTAGCAACGAGCAGTACTTC.

V is TRBV9 and J is TRBJ1-2, with D perhaps matching TRBD1 (6 bases). Germline V gene data show CDR1 as SGDLS and CDR2 as YYNGEE. The CDR3 consists of 13 residues. Trimming shortened V by 6 bases and J by 7 bases, and 16 bases separated the two germline ends. Here the CDR3 DNA reads TGTGCCAGCAACCCCGGGGGGCAGTTTGGCTACACCTTC. Protein: CASNPGGQFGYTF.

CDR3 residues: CASKGTYEQYF. In DNA form, the CDR3 reads TGTGCCAGCAAGGGGACCTACGAGCAGTACTTC. The V gene is TRBV6-5, the J gene TRBJ2-7; a possible D gene is TRBD1 (5 bases). Germline assignment: CDR1 MNHEY and CDR2 SVGAGI. The length of the CDR3 is 11 residues. Between the trimmed V and J ends, which lost 7 bases and 2 bases, there was a span of 6 bases.

The rearrangement links TRBV28 to TRBJ2-5, with no clear D. Germline V gene data show CDR1 as MDHEN and CDR2 as SYDVKM. The V and J ends lost 3 bases and 4 bases respectively, with 3 bases between them. The CDR3 sequence is 11 residues long. CDR3: CASSFLETQYF. The CDR3 DNA sequence: TGTGCCAGCAGTTTCTTAGAGACCCAGTACTTC. Full variable domain (rest looked up from reference TRBV28 and TRBJ2-5): DVKVTQSSRYLVKRTGEKVFLECVQDMDHENMFWYRQDPGLGLRLIYFSYDVKMKEKGDIPEGYSVSREKKERFSLILESASTNQTSMYLCASSFLETQYFGPGTRLLVL.

V and J are TRBV5-5 and TRBJ1-5, with D perhaps TRBD1 (5 bases). Germline V gene sequence: CDR1 SGHKS, CDR2 YYEKEE (reference sequence). This CDR3 contains 13 residues. Trimming shortened V by 2 bases and J by 4 bases, and 7 bases separated the two germline ends. The CDR3 DNA reads TGTGCCAGCAGCTTTTCAGGGAATCAGCCCCAGCATTTT. This encodes CASSFSGNQPQHF. Filled out from reference TRBV5-5 and TRBJ1-5, the complete variable domain reads DAGVTQSPTHLIKTRGQQVTLRCSPISGHKSVSWYQQVLGQGPQFIFQYYEKEERGRGNFPDRFSARQFPNYSSELNVNALLLGDSALYLCASSFSGNQPQHFGDGTRLSIL.

The chain employs TRBV25-1 and TRBJ2-2, with a tentative D call TRBD2 (6 bases). Germline CDR1 reads MGHDK; CDR2 reads SYGVNS. V was pared by 7 bases and J by 1 base, with 10 bases between. The CDR3 runs 14 residues. The CDR3 sequence: CASISGVNTGELFF. CDR3 nucleotides: TGTGCCAGCATTAGCGGTGTGAACACCGGGGAGCTGTTTTTT.

This clone qualifies as large. This chain uses TRBV5-5 with TRBJ1-2; D perhaps matches TRBD1 (5 bases). The CDR3 is made up of 14 amino acids. The V end lost 3 bases, the J end lost 2 bases, and 11 bases lay between the germline ends. Germline V gene sequence: CDR1 SGHKS, CDR2 YYEKEE (reference sequence). CDR3 amino acids: CASSSLDRNYGYTF. CDR3 nucleotides: TGTGCCAGCAGCTCCCTCGACAGAAACTATGGCTACACCTTC.

The gene calls are TRBV7-9 and TRBJ1-6; possibly TRBD1 for D (6 bases). From germline, CDR1 is SEHNR and CDR2 FQNEAQ (reference sequence). The CDR3 contains 15 residues. V lost 5 bases and J 5 bases, leaving 13 bases between the germline ends. CDR3 amino acids: CASSLGDNHNSPLHF. CDR3 sequence (DNA): TGTGCCAGCAGCCTAGGGGACAACCATAATTCACCCCTCCACTTT.

This clone was detected ten times or more. The chain combines TRBV7-6 with TRBJ2-7; TRBD1 matches 9 bases. J gave up 2 bases and V 4 bases, and 6 bases lay outside the gene matches. The CDR3 covers 15 residues. Germline values: CDR1 SGHVS, CDR2 FNYEAQ. CDR3 loop: CASSSQGQGTYEQYF. The CDR3 coding sequence is TGTGCCAGCAGCTCCCAGGGACAGGGTACCTACGAGCAGTACTTC.

In DNA, the CDR3 is TGTGCCAGCAGCTGGGACAGGGGCTACGAGCAGTACTTC. Its translation is CASSWDRGYEQYF. This sequence joins TRBV5-5 and TRBJ2-7; 10 bases match TRBD1. The CDR3 runs to 13 residues. The J segment lost 3 bases and the V segment lost 3 bases, leaving 0 bases of the junction unmatched. The germline V gene encodes CDR1 SGHKS and CDR2 YYEKEE (reference sequence).

The V and J genes are TRBV3-1 (or the pseudogene TRBV3-2) and TRBJ2-3, with 8 bases lining up with TRBD2. The CDR3 runs 13 residues. The germline V gene has CDR1 LGHDT and CDR2 YNNKEL (reference sequence). V dropped 1 base and J dropped 9; count of bases not matched to a gene: 3. The CDR3 region has the DNA TGTGCCAGCAGCCAAGGTAGCGGGAACACGCAGTATTTT. Residues: CASSQGSGNTQYF.

The rearrangement links TRBV28 to TRBJ2-5; TRBD1 agrees at 7 bases. V was pared by 4 bases and J by 2 bases, with 16 bases of the junction left unmatched. The germline V gene has CDR1 MDHEN and CDR2 SYDVKM. The CDR3 is 18 amino acids. The CDR3: CASSSGTEHMYRQETQYF. Here the CDR3 DNA reads TGTGCCAGCAGTTCCGGGACAGAGCACATGTACCGACAAGAGACCCAGTACTTC.

This sequence joins TRBV9 and TRBJ1-1, with D unresolved. V lost 0 bases and J 0 bases, leaving 9 bases between the germline ends. CDR3 length equals 15 residues. Germline CDR1 reads SGDLS; CDR2 reads YYNGEE. The CDR3 DNA is TGTGCCAGCAGCGTAGGCCCAGAAATGAACACTGAAGCTTTCTTT. Residues: CASSVGPEMNTEAFF.

The J gene is TRBJ2-7, the V gene TRBV6-5, with TRBD1 matching 9 bases. The CDR3 loop spans 15 amino acids. Trimming removed 6 bases from V and 1 base from J; junction bases left unmatched: 7. Germline V lookup: CDR1 MNHEY, CDR2 SVGAGI. The CDR3 DNA is TGTGCCAGCAGCCAGGGACAGGGAGGGTCCTACGAGCAGTACTTC. Translation: CASSQGQGGSYEQYF.

The chain couples TRBV11-3 to TRBJ1-6; 10 bases fit TRBD1. The V gene's germline CDR1 is SGHNT and CDR2 YENEEA. The CDR3 totals 16 residues. With V trimmed by 5 bases and J by 5 bases, 6 bases remained unmatched. CDR3 amino acids: CASSHRQGAHNSPLHF. The CDR3 nucleotides read TGTGCCAGCAGCCACCGACAGGGGGCACATAATTCACCCCTCCACTTT. Full variable domain (outside the CDR3, taken from reference TRBV11-3 and TRBJ1-6): EAGVVQSPRYKIIEKKQPVAFWCNPISGHNTLYWYLQNLGQGPELLIRYENEEAVDDSQLPKDRFSAERLKGVDSTLKIQPAELGDSAVYLCASSHRQGAHNSPLHFGNGTRLTVT.

Of note for this clone: Other DNA sequences from this sample encode an identical CDR3 as well. The CDR3 DNA follows: TGTGCCAGCAGCCGTGGGAGCTCCTACGAGCAGTACTTC. It yields the protein CASSRGSSYEQYF. V is TRBV5-6 and J is TRBJ2-7, with D possibly being TRBD2 (5 bases). Trimming left V 4 bases short and J 0 bases short, with 8 bases between. CDR1 is SGHDT, CDR2 YYEEEE, per germline. The CDR3 runs to 13 residues.

The genes are TRBV7-3 and TRBJ1-6; 9 nucleotides align to TRBD1. Per the germline V gene, CDR1 is SGHTA and CDR2 is FQGTGA. With 4 bases clipped from V and 8 bases from J, the junction kept 6 bases outside the gene matches. The CDR3 sequence is 15 residues long. In nucleotides, the CDR3 is TGTGCCAGCAGCTACAGGGGGCGCGACGATTCACCCCTCCACTTT. This codes for CASSYRGRDDSPLHF.

About this clone itself: This CDR3 is also generated by other DNA sequences in the sample. J is TRBJ1-2 and V is TRBV24-1; D gene ambiguous. Trimming left V 4 bases short and J 3 bases short, with 8 bases between. This CDR3 contains 13 residues. The germline V gene has CDR1 KGHDR and CDR2 SFDVKD. CDR3 sequence reads: CATSERGYYGYTF. The DNA for the CDR3 is TGTGCCACCAGTGAAAGAGGCTACTATGGCTACACCTTC.

The chain uses TRBV7-6 and TRBJ2-5; the match to TRBD2 covers 7 bases. The trim removed 6 bases at V and 2 bases at J, leaving 15 bases unmatched. CDR3 length: 17 residues. Germline CDR1 and CDR2: SGHVS and FNYEAQ. CDR3 nucleotide sequence: TGTGCCAGCAGAATACCCGGCGGGGAGGGAGGGCAAGAGACCCAGTACTTC. Encoded protein: CASRIPGGEGGQETQYF.

This chain links TRBV9 with TRBJ2-3, with TRBD2 matching over 10 bases. Germline CDR1 SGDLS, CDR2 YYNGEE. The CDR3 is 19 amino acids. J gave up 4 bases and V 3 bases, and 17 bases lay outside the gene matches. The DNA of the CDR3 is TGTGCCAGCAGCGCTCTAGCTAGCGGGAGCCCATACACCGCAGATACGCAGTATTTT. This codes for CASSALASGSPYTADTQYF.

This clone was seen a single time. The chain has TRBV4-1 and TRBJ1-2; 10 positions agree with TRBD1. The J segment lost 4 bases and the V segment lost 4 bases, leaving 6 bases of the junction unmatched. The V gene's germline CDR1 is MGHRA and CDR2 YSYEKL. The CDR3 is made up of 15 amino acids. The CDR3 coding sequence is TGCGCCAGCAGCCCGGGACAGGGGCCTCGCTATGGCTACACCTTC. Its translation is CASSPGQGPRYGYTF.

CDR3 region: CASSYGIPYEQYF. The CDR3 nucleotides read TGTGCCAGCAGTTACGGGATACCCTACGAGCAGTACTTC. V is TRBV12-3 or TRBV12-4 and J is TRBJ2-7; a possible D gene is TRBD2 (5 bases). V was cut by 4 bases and J by 2 bases, with 9 bases left in between. The CDR3 loop spans 13 amino acids.

The J gene is TRBJ1-2, the V gene TRBV6-6, with D possibly being TRBD1 (5 bases). From germline, CDR1 is MNHNY and CDR2 SVGAGI (reference sequence). This CDR3 is 13 amino acids long. V was shortened by 6 bases and J by 4 bases, with 12 bases between the two germline ends. The CDR3 region has the DNA TGTGCCAGCAGCCAGGACAAAGCCTATGGCTACACCTTC. Its protein product is CASSQDKAYGYTF.

The genes are TRBV9 and TRBJ2-1; 10 nucleotides align to TRBD2. This CDR3 spans 15 amino acids. V lost 0 bases to trimming and J lost 5 bases; unmatched junction nucleotides: 2. Germline V gene data show CDR1 as SGDLS and CDR2 as YYNGEE. CDR3 in DNA: TGTGCCAGCAGCGTAGGACTAGCGGGTAACAATGAGCAGTTCTTC. Its protein is CASSVGLAGNNEQFF.

The chain is built from TRBV7-3 and TRBJ2-7; the D gene is possibly TRBD1 (7 bases). Between the trimmed V and J ends, which lost 1 base and 4 bases, there was a span of 17 bases. This CDR3 has 16 amino acids. Looked up from germline, CDR1 is SGHTA and CDR2 is FQGTGA. The CDR3 reads CASSLNTAGGGYEQYF. CDR3 nucleotide sequence: TGTGCCAGCAGCTTAAACACGGCAGGGGGAGGATACGAGCAGTACTTC.

The chain is built from TRBV19 and TRBJ2-7, with a weak D call TRBD1 (7 bases). Germline lookup yields CDR1 LNHDA and CDR2 SQIVND (reference sequence). The germline V and J ends were trimmed by 5 bases and 0 bases, with 14 bases remaining between them. The CDR3 runs to 15 residues. The CDR3: CASSGAGQSSYEQYF. The DNA for the CDR3 is TGTGCCAGTAGTGGTGCGGGACAGAGCTCCTACGAGCAGTACTTC. Looking up the rest from reference TRBV19 and TRBJ2-7 gives the full variable domain: DGGITQSPKYLFRKEGQNVTLSCEQNLNHDAMYWYRQDPGQGLRLIYYSQIVNDFQKGDIAEGYSVSREKKESFPLTVTSAQKNPTAFYLCASSGAGQSSYEQYFGPGTRLTVT.